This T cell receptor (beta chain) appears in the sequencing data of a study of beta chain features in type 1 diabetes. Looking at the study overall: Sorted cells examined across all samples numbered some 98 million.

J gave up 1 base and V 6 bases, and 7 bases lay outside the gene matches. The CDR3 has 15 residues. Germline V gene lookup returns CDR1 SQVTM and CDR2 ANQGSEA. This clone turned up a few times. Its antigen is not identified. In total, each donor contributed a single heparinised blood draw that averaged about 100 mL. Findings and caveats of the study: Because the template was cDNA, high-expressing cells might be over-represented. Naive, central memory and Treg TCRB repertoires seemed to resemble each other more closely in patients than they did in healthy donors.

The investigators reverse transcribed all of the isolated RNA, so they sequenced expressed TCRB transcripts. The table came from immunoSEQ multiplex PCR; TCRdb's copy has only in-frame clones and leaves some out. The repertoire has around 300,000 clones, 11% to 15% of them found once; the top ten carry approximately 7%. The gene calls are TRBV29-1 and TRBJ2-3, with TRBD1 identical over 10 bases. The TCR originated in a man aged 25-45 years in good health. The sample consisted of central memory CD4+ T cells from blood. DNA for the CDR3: TGCAGCGTCGGCCTTGGGACAGGGGGCACAGATACGCAGTATTTT. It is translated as CSVGLGTGGTDTQYF.